A selection of T cell receptor beta chains follows, all from one sample in a study of blood T cell repertoires in COVID-19. TCRdb keeps only in-frame clones here, not all; method: immunoSEQ multiplex PCR. The table shows 350,000 to 450,000 clones, with just under 90% occurring only once. The sequencing input was PBMCs or T cells enriched from blood (not recorded which). The receptors were sampled from a woman aged 25 to 39 who had recovered from COVID-19. The CDR3 runs from the conserved cysteine through the conserved F or W. A D gene is named only where the DNA matches it firmly. Clone size is not always given. Where it is, it says once, few, many or a class for expanded clones.

d_call	j_call	v_call	clone_size	cdr3_nt	cdr3_aa
NA	TRBJ2-7	TRBV11-2	NA	TGTGCCAGCAGCTTACGGACAGCTACCTACGTAGAGCAGTACTTC	CASSLRTATYVEQYF
TRBD1	TRBJ2-7	TRBV7-9	NA	TGTGCCAGCAGCATGGACAGGAACTCCTACGAGCAGTACTTC	CASSMDRNSYEQYF
TRBD1	TRBJ2-6	TRBV9	NA	TGTGCCAGCAGCGGAGGGACAGGGACTGGGGCCAACGTCCTGACTTTC	CASSGGTGTGANVLTF
NA	TRBJ1-2	TRBV15	NA	TGTGCCACCAGCAGAGATCGTGGGGCACCCAACTATGGCTACACCTTC	CATSRDRGAPNYGYTF
NA	TRBJ1-1	TRBV2	few	TGTGCCAGCAGTGATCGCCTGATGGCTTCCACTGAAGCTTTCTTT	CASSDRLMASTEAFF
TRBD2	TRBJ2-1	TRBV9	NA	TGTGCCAGCAGCGGGACTAGTCGGAATGAGCAGTTCTTC	CASSGTSRNEQFF
TRBD1	TRBJ1-5	TRBV19	NA	TGTGCCAGTAGTGAGGGGGCTCAGCCCCAGCATTTT	CASSEGAQPQHF
NA	TRBJ1-2	TRBV7-9	NA	TGTGCCAGCAGCGCCTCGGGGGTTGAGTATGGCTACACCTTC	CASSASGVEYGYTF
TRBD1	TRBJ2-5	TRBV27	NA	TGTGCCAGCAGTACCCCCGGGACAGGGGTTCGGGAGACCCAGTACTTC	CASSTPGTGVRETQYF
NA	TRBJ2-3	TRBV4-1	NA	TGCGCCAGCAGCCAAGATGACAGGCCAGATACGCAGTATTTT	CASSQDDRPDTQYF